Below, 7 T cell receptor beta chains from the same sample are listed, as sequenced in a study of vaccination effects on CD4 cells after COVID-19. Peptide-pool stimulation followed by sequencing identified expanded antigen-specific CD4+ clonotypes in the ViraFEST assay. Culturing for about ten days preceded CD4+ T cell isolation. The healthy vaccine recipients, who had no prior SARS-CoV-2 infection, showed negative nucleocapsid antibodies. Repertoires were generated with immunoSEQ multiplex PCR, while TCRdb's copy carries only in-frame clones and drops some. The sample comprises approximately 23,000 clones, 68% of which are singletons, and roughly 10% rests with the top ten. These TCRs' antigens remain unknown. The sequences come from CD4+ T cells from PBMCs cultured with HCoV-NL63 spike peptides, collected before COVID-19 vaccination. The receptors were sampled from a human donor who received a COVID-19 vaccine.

The CDR3: CASSLAGGQGARSETQYF. CDR3 in DNA: TGTGCCAGCAGCTTAGCGGGCGGACAGGGGGCAAGGAGTGAGACCCAGTACTTC. The V call is TRBV7-9, the J call TRBJ2-5, with 11 bases aligning to TRBD1. CDR3 length: 18 amino acids. Germline trimming cut 0 bases from V and 5 bases from J; bases unmatched to any gene: 11. The germline V gene has CDR1 SEHNR and CDR2 FQNEAQ (reference sequence). Filled out from reference TRBV7-9 and TRBJ2-5, the complete variable domain reads DTGVSQNPRHKITKRGQNVTFRCDPISEHNRLYWYRQTLGQGPEFLTYFQNEAQLEKSRLLSDRFSAERPKGSFSTLEIQRTEQGDSAMYLCASSLAGGQGARSETQYFGPGTRLLVL.

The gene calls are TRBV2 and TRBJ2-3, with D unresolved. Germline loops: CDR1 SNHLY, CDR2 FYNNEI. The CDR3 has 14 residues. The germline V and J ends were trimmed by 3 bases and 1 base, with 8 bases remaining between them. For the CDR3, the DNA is TGTGCCAGCAGTGATCCCCCCCGCACAGATACGCAGTATTTT. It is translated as CASSDPPRTDTQYF.

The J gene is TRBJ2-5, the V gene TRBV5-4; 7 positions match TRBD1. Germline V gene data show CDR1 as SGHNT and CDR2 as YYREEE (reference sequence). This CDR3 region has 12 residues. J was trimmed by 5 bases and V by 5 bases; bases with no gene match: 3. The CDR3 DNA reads TGTGCCAGCAGGTCCAGGGGGGAGACCCAGTACTTC. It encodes CASRSRGETQYF.

The CDR3 loop is CASSSSDEQYF. The CDR3 DNA reads TGTGCCAGCAGCTCTTCGGACGAGCAGTACTTC. The V gene is TRBV11-1, the J gene TRBJ2-7; D gene unclear. The V end lost 4 bases, the J end lost 5 bases, and 6 bases lay between the germline ends. The CDR3 runs 11 residues. Germline CDR1 and CDR2: SGHAT and FQDESV (reference sequence).

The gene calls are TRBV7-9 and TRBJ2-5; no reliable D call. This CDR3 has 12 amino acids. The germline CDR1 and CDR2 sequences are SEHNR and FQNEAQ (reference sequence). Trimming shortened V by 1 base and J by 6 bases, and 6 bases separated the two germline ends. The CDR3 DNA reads TGTGCCAGCAGCTTAGATGAGCAGACCCAGTACTTC. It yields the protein CASSLDEQTQYF.

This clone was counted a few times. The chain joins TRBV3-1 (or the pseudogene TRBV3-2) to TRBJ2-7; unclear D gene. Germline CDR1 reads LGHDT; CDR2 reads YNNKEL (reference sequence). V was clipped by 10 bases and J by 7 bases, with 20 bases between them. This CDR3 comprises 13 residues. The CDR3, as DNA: TGTGCCACGGGCCAAAGCAATGTGGGGGAGCAGTACTTC. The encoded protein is CATGQSNVGEQYF.

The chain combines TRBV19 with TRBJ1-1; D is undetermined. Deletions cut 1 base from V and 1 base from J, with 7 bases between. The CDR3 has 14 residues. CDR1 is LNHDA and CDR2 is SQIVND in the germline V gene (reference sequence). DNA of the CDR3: TGTGCCAGTAGTATAGCTCTGGGGAACACTGAAGCTTTCTTT. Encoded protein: CASSIALGNTEAFF. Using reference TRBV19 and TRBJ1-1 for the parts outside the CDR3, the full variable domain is DGGITQSPKYLFRKEGQNVTLSCEQNLNHDAMYWYRQDPGQGLRLIYYSQIVNDFQKGDIAEGYSVSREKKESFPLTVTSAQKNPTAFYLCASSIALGNTEAFFGQGTRLTVV.